Included here is one T cell receptor (beta chain) sequence, with context. This sample was taken from a study of spatial heterogeneity in lung cancer. As for the study in general: PBMC collected at follow-up were sequenced when available, a median of around 2 years after resection. Consistently, beta-chain sequences turned up in larger numbers than alpha-chain sequences did.

TCRdb fed the 5' RACE reads into MiXCR, producing one record per CDR3 protein. Found here are about 32,000 distinct CDR3 sequences, roughly 10% of them singletons; the top ten hold about 30%. Described time point: blood at routine non-recurrence follow-up after resection. Whole RNA, which was extracted from tumor, nontumor lung tissue or frozen PBMC, was sequenced without any cell sorting. Germline values: CDR1 SQVTM, CDR2 ANQGSEA. J lost 5 bases, V lost 4 bases, and 13 bases had no gene match. CDR3 length equals 16 residues. This sample comprised PBMCs, obtained at follow-up. This chain uses TRBV29-1 with TRBJ1-2; 10 bases match TRBD1. The sequence was obtained from a female donor with early-stage non-small cell lung cancer. The CDR3 reads CSVVPPGGTGEYGYTF. The CDR3 DNA is TGCAGCGTTGTCCCACCAGGAGGGACAGGGGAATATGGCTACACCTTC.